This T cell receptor (beta chain) derives from a study of cytotoxic CD8 clonotypes in ibrutinib-treated CLL. About the research overall: Partial responders around 24, complete 2; about 12 progressed and some 15 stayed in remission by median roughly 5.5 years.

Depths of 1 in 200,000 to 1 in 1 million T cells were the sequencing target. Libraries were prepared by immunoSEQ multiplex PCR; TCRdb keeps only in-frame clonotypes and omits some of them. This sample has about 76,000 clones, with 86% found just once. Study conclusions and caveats: Clonality climbed at ibrutinib response, then dropped toward baseline at progression. Baseline clonality exceeded age-matched healthy donors and tracked circulating CD8+ T-cell counts.

Notes on this clone: The antigen remains undetermined.

This clonotype originated in a human donor with chronic lymphocytic leukemia. The input for sequencing was PBMCs, taken before ibrutinib treatment.

CDR3 amino acids: CASSPEGEGAKNIQYF. The CDR3 bases are TGCGCCAGCAGCCCGGAGGGGGAGGGCGCCAAAAACATTCAGTACTTC. This chain links TRBV5-1 with TRBJ2-4; perhaps TRBD2 as D (7 bases). Trimming removed 4 bases at V and 1 base at J, with 15 bases between. The CDR3 is 16 amino acids. Germline-derived CDR1 and CDR2 are SGHRS and YFSETQ.